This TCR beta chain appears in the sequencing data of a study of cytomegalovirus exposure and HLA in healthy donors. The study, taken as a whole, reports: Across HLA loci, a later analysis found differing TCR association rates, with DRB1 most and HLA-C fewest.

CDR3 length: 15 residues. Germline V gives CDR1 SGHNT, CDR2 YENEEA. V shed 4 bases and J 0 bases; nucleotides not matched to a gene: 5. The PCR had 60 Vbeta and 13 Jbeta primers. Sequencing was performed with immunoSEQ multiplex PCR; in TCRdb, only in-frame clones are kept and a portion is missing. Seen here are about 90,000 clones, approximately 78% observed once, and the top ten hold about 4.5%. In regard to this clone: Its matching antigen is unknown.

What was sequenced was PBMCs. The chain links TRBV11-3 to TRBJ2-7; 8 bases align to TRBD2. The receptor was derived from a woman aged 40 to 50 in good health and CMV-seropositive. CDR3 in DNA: TGTGCCAGCAGCTCAGCAGGGACTAGCTCCTACGAGCAGTACTTC. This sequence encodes CASSSAGTSSYEQYF. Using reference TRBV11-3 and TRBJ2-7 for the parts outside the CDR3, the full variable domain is EAGVVQSPRYKIIEKKQPVAFWCNPISGHNTLYWYLQNLGQGPELLIRYENEEAVDDSQLPKDRFSAERLKGVDSTLKIQPAELGDSAVYLCASSSAGTSSYEQYFGPGTRLTVT.